These 13 T cell receptor beta chains share one sample of origin, sequenced in a study of blood T cell repertoires in COVID-19. This table comes from immunoSEQ multiplex PCR, and its TCRdb copy is limited to in-frame clones, with some not included. This repertoire shows 200,000 to 250,000 clones, roughly nine tenths found once; its top ten account for around 6.5%. Sequencing used peripheral blood. The receptor source for this set is a man aged 55-75 years who had recovered from COVID-19.

The chain carries TRBV6-6 and TRBJ1-2, with D possibly being TRBD1 (6 bases). Trimming cost V 7 bases and J 0 bases, with 12 bases left between them. CDR1 and CDR2 (germline): MNHNY, SVGAGI (reference sequence). This CDR3 comprises 14 residues. The CDR3 reads CASKVQGPNYGYTF. CDR3 coding DNA: TGTGCCAGCAAGGTGCAGGGGCCTAACTATGGCTACACCTTC.

This rearrangement joins TRBV28 to TRBJ2-3, with D possibly being TRBD2 (5 bases). V lost 5 bases, J lost 2 bases, and 8 bases lay in between. There are 13 residues in the CDR3. CDR1 MDHEN and CDR2 SYDVKM come from the germline V gene. CDR3 DNA sequence: TGTGCCAGCAGTCGGGGAGACACAGATACGCAGTATTTT. Translation: CASSRGDTDTQYF.

CDR3 in DNA: TGTGCCAGTAGTATGAGCGGATACGAGCAGTACTTC. Translated, it gives CASSMSGYEQYF. The rearrangement links TRBV19 to TRBJ2-7; tentatively, D is TRBD2 (5 bases). Between the trimmed V and J ends, which lost 3 bases and 4 bases, there was a span of 7 bases. Germline V lookup: CDR1 LNHDA, CDR2 SQIVND (reference sequence). The CDR3 spans 12 residues.

The chain couples TRBV6-4 to TRBJ2-3; D may be TRBD2 (6 bases). Trimming stripped 3 bases from V and 4 bases from J, with 8 bases between. From germline, CDR1 is MRHNA and CDR2 SNTAGT. The length of the CDR3 is 13 residues. The CDR3 sequence: CASSERRADTQYF. CDR3 in DNA: TGTGCCAGCAGTGAAAGGAGGGCAGATACGCAGTATTTT.

This clone was picked up one time. The gene calls are TRBV27 and TRBJ2-7, with D maybe TRBD1 (7 bases). There are 13 residues in the CDR3. Germline V lookup: CDR1 MNHEY, CDR2 SMNVEV (reference sequence). V was trimmed by 7 bases and J by 4 bases, leaving 14 bases between them. The CDR3 protein is CASKEGANYEQYF. The CDR3 DNA sequence: TGTGCCAGCAAGGAGGGGGCAAATTACGAGCAGTACTTC.

The rearrangement links TRBV3-1 (or the pseudogene TRBV3-2) to TRBJ1-6, with 7 bases aligning to TRBD1. The CDR3 consists of 14 residues. From germline, CDR1 is LGHDT and CDR2 YNNKEL (reference sequence). Losses at the gene ends were 4 bases for V and 6 bases for J; bases not matched to a gene: 3. This CDR3 reads CASSPWTGNSPLHF. The CDR3 coding sequence is TGTGCCAGCAGCCCTTGGACAGGTAATTCACCCCTCCACTTT.

The rearrangement joins TRBV5-4 to TRBJ2-5; the match to TRBD1 covers 8 bases. CDR1 is SGHNT and CDR2 is YYREEE in the germline V gene (reference sequence). The CDR3 is made up of 15 amino acids. V gave up 5 bases and J gave up 4 bases; unmatched junction bases: 10. The CDR3, as DNA: TGTGCCAGCAGGGGTGAGGGCAGGGGGCCAGAGACCCAGTACTTC. Translation gives CASRGEGRGPETQYF.

This chain uses TRBV5-1 with TRBJ1-2; D perhaps matches TRBD1 (5 bases). The length of the CDR3 is 15 residues. The germline CDR1 and CDR2 sequences are SGHRS and YFSETQ. V was clipped by 0 bases and J by 8 bases, with 17 bases between them. CDR3 nucleotides: TGCGCCAGCAGCTTGGTAGGACAACATTCACGAGGCTACACCTTC. Translation: CASSLVGQHSRGYTF.

The V gene is TRBV6-4, the J gene TRBJ2-3; maybe TRBD2 (7 bases). Trimming removed 8 bases from V and 4 bases from J, with 19 bases in between. CDR1 is MRHNA and CDR2 is SNTAGT in the germline V gene. The CDR3 consists of 15 residues. CDR3 in amino acids: CASGPGGRGADTQYF. CDR3 DNA sequence: TGTGCCAGCGGCCCGGGAGGCAGGGGAGCAGATACGCAGTATTTT.

The V gene is TRBV19, the J gene TRBJ2-2; a weak D match, TRBD1 (7 bases). Trimming cost V 8 bases and J 4 bases, with 11 bases left between them. Germline assignment: CDR1 LNHDA and CDR2 SQIVND (reference sequence). The CDR3 is made up of 13 amino acids. In nucleotides, the CDR3 is TGTGCCAGTCGACAGGGAGGCACCGGGGAGCTGTTTTTT. Protein sequence: CASRQGGTGELFF.

The CDR3 reads CASSSTGVGEYEQYF. The CDR3 nucleotides read TGTGCCAGCAGTTCCACAGGCGTCGGAGAGTACGAGCAGTACTTC. This rearrangement joins TRBV6-5 to TRBJ2-7, with a possible D match to TRBD1 (5 bases). This CDR3 is 15 amino acids long. Deletions cut 4 bases from V and 4 bases from J, with 17 bases between. The germline CDR1 and CDR2 sequences are MNHEY and SVGAGI.

CDR3 region: CASSLGGRTSTDTQYF. The DNA of the CDR3 is TGCGCCAGCAGCTTGGGTGGGAGGACGAGCACAGATACGCAGTATTTT. V and J are TRBV5-1 and TRBJ2-3, with D possibly TRBD2 on 6 matching bases. The CDR3 has 16 residues. Trimming cost V 0 bases and J 0 bases, with 11 bases left between them. The germline V gene has CDR1 SGHRS and CDR2 YFSETQ.

This clone was seen a handful of times. The V gene is TRBV7-2, the J gene TRBJ1-3; maybe TRBD1 (5 bases). The V end lost 5 bases, the J end lost 8 bases, and 16 bases lay between the germline ends. CDR3 size: 14 residues. CDR1 and CDR2 from the germline V gene are SGHTA and FQGNSA. CDR3 in amino acids: CASSPGGGRDTIYF. The CDR3 bases are TGTGCCAGCAGCCCCGGGGGGGGTCGGGACACCATATATTTT. Drawing the rest from reference TRBV7-2 and TRBJ1-3, the complete variable domain is GAGVSQSPSNKVTEKGKDVELRCDPISGHTALYWYRQSLGQGLEFLIYFQGNSAPDKSGLPSDRFSAERTGGSVSTLTIQRTQQEDSAVYLCASSPGGGRDTIYFGEGSWLTVV.